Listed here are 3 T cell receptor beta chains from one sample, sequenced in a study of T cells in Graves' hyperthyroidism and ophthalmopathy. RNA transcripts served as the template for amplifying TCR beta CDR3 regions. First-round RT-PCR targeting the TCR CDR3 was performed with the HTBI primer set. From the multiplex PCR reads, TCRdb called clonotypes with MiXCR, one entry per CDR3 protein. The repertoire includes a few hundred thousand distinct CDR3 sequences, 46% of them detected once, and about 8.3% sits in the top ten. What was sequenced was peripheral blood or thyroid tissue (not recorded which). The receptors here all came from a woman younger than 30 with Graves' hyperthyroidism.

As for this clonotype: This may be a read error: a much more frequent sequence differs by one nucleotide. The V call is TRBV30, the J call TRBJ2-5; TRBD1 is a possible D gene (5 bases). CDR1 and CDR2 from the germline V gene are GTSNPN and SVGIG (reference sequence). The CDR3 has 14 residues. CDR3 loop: CAWSVKGLQETQHF. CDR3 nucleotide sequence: TGTGCCTGGAGTGTTAAGGGGCTCCAAGAGACCCAGCACTTC. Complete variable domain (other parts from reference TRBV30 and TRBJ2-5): SQTIHQWPATLVQPVGSPLSLECTVEGTSNPNLYWYRQAAGRGLQLLFYSVGIGQISSEVPQNLSASRPQDRQFILSSKKLLLSDSGFYLCAWSVKGLQETQHFGPGTRLLVL.

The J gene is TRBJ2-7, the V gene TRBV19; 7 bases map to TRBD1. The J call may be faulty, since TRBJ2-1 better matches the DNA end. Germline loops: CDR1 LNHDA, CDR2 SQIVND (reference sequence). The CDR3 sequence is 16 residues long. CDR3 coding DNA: TGTGCCAGTAGCAGCCGGGACAGCAAATGGTACAATGAGCAGTTCTTC. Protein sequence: CASSSRDSKWYNEQFF.

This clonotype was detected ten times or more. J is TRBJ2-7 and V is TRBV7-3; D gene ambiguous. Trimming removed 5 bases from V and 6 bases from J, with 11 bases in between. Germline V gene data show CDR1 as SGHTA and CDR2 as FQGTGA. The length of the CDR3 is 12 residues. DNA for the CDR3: TGTGCCAGCAGCCCAAGTCGCGGCGAGCAGTACTTC. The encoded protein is CASSPSRGEQYF.